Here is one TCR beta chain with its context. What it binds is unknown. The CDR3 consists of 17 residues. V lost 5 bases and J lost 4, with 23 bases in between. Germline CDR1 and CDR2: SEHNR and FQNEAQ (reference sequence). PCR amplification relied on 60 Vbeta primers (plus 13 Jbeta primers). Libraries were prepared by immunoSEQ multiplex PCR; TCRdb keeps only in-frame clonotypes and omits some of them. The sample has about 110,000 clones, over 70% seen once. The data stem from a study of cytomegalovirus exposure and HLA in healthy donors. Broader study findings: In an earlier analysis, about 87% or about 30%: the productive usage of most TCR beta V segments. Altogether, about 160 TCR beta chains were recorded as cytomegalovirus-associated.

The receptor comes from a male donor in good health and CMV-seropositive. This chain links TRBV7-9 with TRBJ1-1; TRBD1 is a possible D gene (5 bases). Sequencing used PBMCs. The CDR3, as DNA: TGTGCCAGCAGCCTCACCGCTCTATCCGGGGGGATCACTGAAGCTTTCTTT. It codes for CASSLTALSGGITEAFF. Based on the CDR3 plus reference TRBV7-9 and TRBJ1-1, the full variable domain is DTGVSQNPRHKITKRGQNVTFRCDPISEHNRLYWYRQTLGQGPEFLTYFQNEAQLEKSRLLSDRFSAERPKGSFSTLEIQRTEQGDSAMYLCASSLTALSGGITEAFFGQGTRLTVV.